Below are 21 T cell receptor beta chains sequenced from a single sample in a study of beta chain features in type 1 diabetes. Since all of the isolated RNA was reverse transcribed, expressed TCRB transcripts were what got sequenced. Sequencing was performed with immunoSEQ multiplex PCR; in TCRdb, only in-frame clones are kept and a portion is missing. The sample includes roughly 180,000 clones, around an eighth seen only once; the top ten take 0.62%. The sample comprised central memory CD4+ T cells from blood. These receptors all come from a woman in her late teens or twenties in good health.

This chain uses TRBV28 with TRBJ2-1, with TRBD1 as a possible D gene (6 bases). This CDR3 is 13 amino acids long. With 8 bases removed from V and 9 bases from J, the gap between germline ends came to 17 bases. Germline CDR1 is MDHEN and CDR2 is SYDVKM. The CDR3 spells CASYDGDRFEQFF. The CDR3 coding sequence is TGTGCCAGCTACGACGGTGACAGGTTTGAGCAGTTCTTC.

This clone turned up a few times. The V call is TRBV7-9, the J call TRBJ2-6; no clear D. The germline V and J ends were trimmed by 4 bases and 0 bases, with 13 bases remaining between them. CDR1 is SEHNR, CDR2 FQNEAQ, per germline (reference sequence). The CDR3 totals 17 residues. In nucleotides, the CDR3 is TGTGCCAGCAGCTCTAGGCGCGTCAGCTCTGGGGCCAACGTCCTGACTTTC. It is translated as CASSSRRVSSGANVLTF. The entire variable domain, with the rest obtained from reference TRBV7-9 and TRBJ2-6, is as follows: DTGVSQNPRHKITKRGQNVTFRCDPISEHNRLYWYRQTLGQGPEFLTYFQNEAQLEKSRLLSDRFSAERPKGSFSTLEIQRTEQGDSAMYLCASSSRRVSSGANVLTFGAGSRLTVL.

In its sample, this clone was seen a few times. The chain couples TRBV15 to TRBJ2-5; unclear D gene. The J call may be wrong; the DNA end is better matched by TRBJ2-7. The CDR3 contains 15 residues. From germline, CDR1 is LNHNV and CDR2 YYDKDF (reference sequence). The CDR3 DNA follows: TGTGCCACCAGCAGAGATAAAGCCTCGCCCTACGAGCAGTACTTC. The encoded protein is CATSRDKASPYEQYF.

As regards this clone: With a much larger clone just one base away, this may be a read error. The CDR3 bases are TGTGCCAGCAGCCGGTACCAAGAGACCCAGTACTTC. Protein sequence: CASSRYQETQYF. This chain links TRBV7-6 with TRBJ2-5; D is unclear. Trimming left V 5 bases short and J 0 bases short, with 4 bases between. Germline CDR1 and CDR2: SGHVS and FNYEAQ. This CDR3 is built from 12 residues.

This clone was found a few times. The chain employs TRBV27 and TRBJ2-1; 10 bases are a match to TRBD2. The CDR3 consists of 17 residues. Germline assignment: CDR1 MNHEY and CDR2 SMNVEV (reference sequence). The V gene end was trimmed by 7 bases and the J gene end by 3 bases; junction bases not matched to a gene: 12. The CDR3 nucleotides are TGTGCCAGCATCTTGACTCCTAGCGGGAGTCTCTACAATGAGCAGTTCTTC. This sequence encodes CASILTPSGSLYNEQFF.

The CDR3 region is CASSSDRDSGTDTQYF. DNA of the CDR3: TGTGCCAGCAGTTCAGACCGGGACAGTGGGACAGATACGCAGTATTTT. V usage is TRBV27 and J usage is TRBJ2-3; 7 bases agree with TRBD1. There are 16 residues in the CDR3. The V gene end was trimmed by 4 bases and the J gene end by 3 bases; junction bases not matched to a gene: 10. The germline CDR1 and CDR2 sequences are MNHEY and SMNVEV (reference sequence).

This clone was counted ten times or more. The chain joins TRBV15 to TRBJ2-1; 10 bases agree with TRBD2. Unmatched junction bases numbered 4, after V lost 4 bases and J lost 4 bases. This CDR3 region has 15 residues. Germline V gene data show CDR1 as LNHNV and CDR2 as YYDKDF (reference sequence). The CDR3 region is CATSTGLAVYNEQFF. The CDR3 DNA follows: TGTGCCACCAGCACAGGACTAGCGGTGTACAATGAGCAGTTCTTC.

CDR3: CASSWGGTSGEKGELFF. The CDR3 DNA sequence: TGTGCCAGCAGTTGGGGTGGGACTAGCGGAGAAAAAGGGGAGCTGTTTTTT. V gene TRBV25-1 combines with J gene TRBJ2-2; 11 bases agree with TRBD2. V was pared by 5 bases and J by 8 bases, with 13 bases of the junction left unmatched. Germline CDR1 is MGHDK and CDR2 is SYGVNS. The CDR3 runs to 17 residues.

This clone has more than one count but fewer than ten. V gene TRBV7-3 combines with J gene TRBJ2-3; 7 positions agree with TRBD2. With 1 base clipped from V and 1 base from J, the junction kept 2 bases outside the gene matches. In germline, CDR1 is SGHTA, CDR2 FQGTGA. The CDR3 has 15 residues. Here the CDR3 reads CASSLMGLRTDTQYF. The CDR3 DNA sequence: TGTGCCAGCAGCTTAATGGGACTACGCACAGATACGCAGTATTTT.

This clone was observed a few times. V is TRBV28 and J is TRBJ2-3, with a possible D match to TRBD2 (6 bases). Trimming stripped 4 bases from V and 0 bases from J, with 14 bases between. The CDR3 loop spans 16 amino acids. In germline, CDR1 is MDHEN, CDR2 SYDVKM. This CDR3 reads CASSSPRGSSTDTQYF. The CDR3 nucleotides are TGTGCCAGCAGTTCCCCTCGGGGGTCTAGCACAGATACGCAGTATTTT.

This clone was seen more than once but under ten times. This chain uses TRBV7-9 with TRBJ2-5, with D tentatively TRBD1 (7 bases). Per germline, CDR1 SEHNR and CDR2 FQNEAQ (reference sequence). Trimming stripped 3 bases from V and 5 bases from J, with 13 bases between. The CDR3 totals 14 residues. In DNA, the CDR3 is TGTGCCAGCAGCTTCGCAGGGGGGACGGAGACCCAGTACTTC. Its protein is CASSFAGGTETQYF. Variable domain in full (rest from reference TRBV7-9 and TRBJ2-5): DTGVSQNPRHKITKRGQNVTFRCDPISEHNRLYWYRQTLGQGPEFLTYFQNEAQLEKSRLLSDRFSAERPKGSFSTLEIQRTEQGDSAMYLCASSFAGGTETQYFGPGTRLLVL.

The chain is built from TRBV28 and TRBJ1-5; TRBD1 might be the D (6 bases). The CDR3 totals 15 residues. Germline V gene sequence: CDR1 MDHEN, CDR2 SYDVKM. V dropped 5 bases and J dropped 7 bases, with 18 bases sitting between them. CDR3 nucleotide sequence: TGTGCCAGCAGTCCGGGGGCAGGGCGGGAGCAGCCCCAGCATTTT. Amino acid sequence: CASSPGAGREQPQHF.

This clone was detected only a few times. V is TRBV27 and J is TRBJ1-5; 9 bases line up with TRBD1. Germline V gene data show CDR1 as MNHEY and CDR2 as SMNVEV (reference sequence). The V and J ends lost 4 bases and 5 bases, in that order; junction bases with no gene match: 9. The CDR3 is 16 amino acids. CDR3: CASSYSRDRAHQPQHF. The DNA of the CDR3 is TGTGCCAGCAGTTATTCCCGGGACAGGGCGCATCAGCCCCAGCATTTT.

This clone was counted between two and nine times. A junction end diverges from the germline sequence, so it may reflect a read error. The genes are TRBV6-5 and TRBJ2-1; 7 nucleotides align to TRBD2. This CDR3 contains 12 residues. In germline, CDR1 is MNHEY, CDR2 SVGAGI. Here the CDR3 reads CAISETSYEQFF. In nucleotides, the CDR3 is TGTGCCATCAGTGAGACTAGCTATGAGCAGTTCTTC.

This clone has only a few counts. The chain uses TRBV19 and TRBJ2-1; TRBD2 agrees at 7 bases. The CDR3 is made up of 19 amino acids. V gave up 5 bases and J gave up 0 bases; unmatched junction bases: 16. The V gene's germline CDR1 is LNHDA and CDR2 SQIVND (reference sequence). CDR3 sequence (DNA): TGTGCCAGTAGTGATCATCTCAAGACTAGCAGCTACTCCTACAATGAGCAGTTCTTC. This gives the protein CASSDHLKTSSYSYNEQFF.

This clone was detected only a few times. The CDR3 spells CASSQAGRAYNEQFF. DNA of the CDR3: TGTGCCAGCAGCCAAGCCGGGAGGGCCTACAATGAGCAGTTCTTC. The chain uses TRBV4-2 and TRBJ2-1; 8 bases fit TRBD2. CDR3 length equals 15 residues. The germline V gene encodes CDR1 LGHNA and CDR2 YNFKEQ. J gave up 2 bases and V 1 base, and 1 base lay outside the gene matches.

The rearrangement joins TRBV7-8 to TRBJ1-4; D might be TRBD1 (6 bases). Germline CDR1 is SGHVS and CDR2 is FQNEAQ. The CDR3 totals 15 residues. The V gene lost 5 bases and the J gene lost 0 bases, with 10 bases spanning the gap. CDR3 amino acids: CASSANRATNEKLFF. The CDR3 nucleotides read TGTGCCAGCAGCGCAAACAGGGCAACTAATGAAAAACTGTTTTTT.

This clone has only a few counts. The V call is TRBV30, the J call TRBJ2-3, with no clear D. V shed 0 bases and J shed 8 bases, with 6 bases lying between them. This CDR3 has 11 amino acids. Germline CDR1 is GTSNPN and CDR2 is SVGIG (reference sequence). Here the CDR3 DNA reads TGTGCCTGGAGTGTACGAGGTACGCAGTATTTT. Translating it yields CAWSVRGTQYF.

The gene calls are TRBV9 and TRBJ2-4, with TRBD2 matching 9 bases. The length of the CDR3 is 13 residues. CDR1 and CDR2 from the germline V gene are SGDLS and YYNGEE. The trim removed 4 bases at V and 5 bases at J, leaving 1 base unmatched. The CDR3 is CASSRTSENIQYF. CDR3 bases: TGTGCCAGCAGCCGGACTAGCGAAAACATTCAGTACTTC.

The rearrangement links TRBV30 to TRBJ2-1, with TRBD1 matching 8 bases. The CDR3 length is 12 residues. V shed 5 bases, J shed 8 bases, and the junction held 5 bases outside the gene matches. Germline CDR1 and CDR2: GTSNPN and SVGIG (reference sequence). The DNA for the CDR3 is TGTGCCTGGGCTACAGGGGGAGATGAGCAGTTCTTC. Protein sequence: CAWATGGDEQFF.

In its sample, this clone was seen a few times. V is TRBV7-3 and J is TRBJ2-6; D not certain. CDR1 is SGHTA, CDR2 FQGTGA, per germline. The CDR3 has 16 residues. The V and J ends lost 5 bases and 0 bases respectively, with 11 bases between them. Here the CDR3 DNA reads TGTGCCAGCAGCCCATCGACACTCTCTGGGGCCAACGTCCTGACTTTC. It codes for CASSPSTLSGANVLTF.